Given below is one TCR beta chain in context. Its matching antigen is unknown. Other DNA sequences within the sample encode an identical CDR3. TCRdb's table, derived via immunoSEQ multiplex PCR, lists solely in-frame clones and lacks some. The sample includes roughly 420,000 clones, 89% of them seen just once. This CDR3 has 13 amino acids. CDR1 and CDR2 from the germline V gene are MNHEY and SVGAGI. V gave up 6 bases and J gave up 3 bases, with 11 bases separating them. The data were obtained in a study of Ad26.COV2.S vaccination and SARS-CoV-2 variants. Treatment noted: 15 to 20 received Ad26.COV2.S at low or high dose, single or two shots; roughly five received placebo; per-sample allocation not given. The study sampled participants on day 63 after the first vaccine or placebo injection. An adult of 18-55 years in Boston served as donor. Expression of Wuhan-strain SARS-CoV-2 spike came from the Ad26 vector that formed the vaccine.

Findings and caveats of the study: Post-vaccination spike-specific CD8+ and CD4+ T cell responses reportedly had substantial breadth. The placebo group had lower spike-specific TCR breadth than the vaccine recipients did.

This specimen consisted of peripheral blood, obtained in a trial of Ad26.COV2.S vaccine versus placebo. The receptor comes from a person between 18 and 65 years old who received the Ad26.COV2.S COVID-19 vaccine or a placebo. The J gene is TRBJ1-1, the V gene TRBV6-5; D not resolved. For the CDR3, the DNA is TGTGCCAGCAGGGTCAAGGGAGACACTGAAGCTTTCTTT. Protein: CASRVKGDTEAFF.